This TCR beta chain was identified in a study of cytomegalovirus exposure and HLA in healthy donors. Study results and limitations: Most TCR sequences were rare, but some public TCRs occurred in many donors. A missense variant in DCLRE1C was later tied to TCR beta V- and J-gene trimming. As confirmed in vitro, a few CMV-associated chains were specific for CMV antigens. Serostatus for CMV was the only available immune exposure information.

Notes on this clone: Antigen: not known.

The PCR made use of 60 Vbeta and 13 Jbeta primers. Profiling relied on immunoSEQ multiplex PCR, and the TCRdb table lists in-frame clones only, not all of them. This table has about 200,000 clones, about four fifths appearing once. The receptor was isolated from a male donor in good health and CMV-seropositive. The sequencing input was PBMCs.

CDR3 coding DNA: TGCGCCAGCCGACAGCCCGCGTTTTTT. Protein product: CASRQPAFF. The gene calls are TRBV4-1 and TRBJ1-4, with D possibly TRBD1 on 5 matching bases. The CDR3 loop spans 9 amino acids. The germline V and J ends were trimmed by 8 bases and 16 bases, with 11 bases remaining between them. The germline V gene encodes CDR1 MGHRA and CDR2 YSYEKL.